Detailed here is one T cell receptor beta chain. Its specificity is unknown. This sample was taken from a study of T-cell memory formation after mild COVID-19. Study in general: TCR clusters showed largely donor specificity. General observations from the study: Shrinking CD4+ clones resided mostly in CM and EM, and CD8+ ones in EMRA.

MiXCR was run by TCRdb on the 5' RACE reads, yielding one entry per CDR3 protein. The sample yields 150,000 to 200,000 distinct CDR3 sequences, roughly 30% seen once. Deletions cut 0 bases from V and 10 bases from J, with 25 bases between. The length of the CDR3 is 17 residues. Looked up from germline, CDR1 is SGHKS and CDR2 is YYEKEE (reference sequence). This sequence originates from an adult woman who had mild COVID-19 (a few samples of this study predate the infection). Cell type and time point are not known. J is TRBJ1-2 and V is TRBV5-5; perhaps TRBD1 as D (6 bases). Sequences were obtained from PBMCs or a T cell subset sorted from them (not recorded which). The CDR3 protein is CASSLGPLPGGDGAYTF. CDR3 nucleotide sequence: TGTGCCAGCAGCTTGGGGCCCCTCCCGGGGGGCGATGGTGCCTACACCTTC.